Listed below are T cell receptor beta chains from one sample, sequenced in a study of cytomegalovirus exposure and HLA in healthy donors. Profiled with immunoSEQ multiplex PCR; TCRdb holds only in-frame clones, not every one. The table lists around 210,000 clones, approximately 81% of them singletons. Sequencing was carried out using PBMCs. The receptors stem from a girl aged 2-9 years in good health and CMV-seronegative. Each CDR3 is given with its conserved first and last residue. A D gene is named only where the DNA matches it firmly. Not all rows give a size; the values are once, few, many and, for expanded clones, a class.

TRBJ1-5 - TRBV6-5 - 15 CASSRDSYSNQPQHF TGTGCCAGCAGTAGAGACAGCTATAGCAATCAGCCCCAGCATTTT
TRBJ1-2 few TRBV5-1 TRBD1 14 CASSIPDRGGGYTF TGCGCCAGCAGCATTCCGGACAGGGGAGGGGGCTACACCTTC
TRBJ2-7 - TRBV30 - 12 CAWETGSYEQYF TGTGCCTGGGAAACAGGCTCCTACGAGCAGTACTTC
TRBJ1-1 - TRBV5-5 - 14 CASSFLGVNTEAFF TGTGCCAGCAGCTTTCTAGGGGTTAACACTGAAGCTTTCTTT
TRBJ2-2 - TRBV27 TRBD1 17 CASSLVRQGPLTGELFF TGTGCCAGCAGTTTAGTCAGACAGGGACCTCTGACCGGGGAGCTGTTTTTT
TRBJ2-1 few TRBV7-2 - 18 CASSHHLSLGGVRNEQFF TGTGCCAGCAGCCACCATCTTAGTCTCGGCGGGGTTAGGAATGAGCAGTTCTTC
TRBJ2-3 - TRBV5-4 TRBD1 12 CASSEQGDTQYF TGTGCCAGCAGCGAACAGGGGGATACGCAGTATTTT
TRBJ2-3 once TRBV30 TRBD1 14 CAWSVGTGRNTQYF TGTGCCTGGAGTGTGGGGACAGGGAGGAACACGCAGTATTTT
TRBJ2-3 - TRBV4-1 TRBD2 15 CASSRGRGGRDTQYF TGCGCCAGCAGCCGGGGGCGGGGGGGTCGAGATACGCAGTATTTT
TRBJ1-6 - TRBV7-8 - 15 CASSLFVGQGSPLHF TGTGCCAGCAGCTTATTTGTCGGGCAGGGTTCACCCCTCCACTTT
TRBJ1-2 - TRBV6-5 - 14 CASSYSTSGEGYTF TGTGCCAGCAGTTACTCGACGTCAGGGGAGGGCTACACCTTC